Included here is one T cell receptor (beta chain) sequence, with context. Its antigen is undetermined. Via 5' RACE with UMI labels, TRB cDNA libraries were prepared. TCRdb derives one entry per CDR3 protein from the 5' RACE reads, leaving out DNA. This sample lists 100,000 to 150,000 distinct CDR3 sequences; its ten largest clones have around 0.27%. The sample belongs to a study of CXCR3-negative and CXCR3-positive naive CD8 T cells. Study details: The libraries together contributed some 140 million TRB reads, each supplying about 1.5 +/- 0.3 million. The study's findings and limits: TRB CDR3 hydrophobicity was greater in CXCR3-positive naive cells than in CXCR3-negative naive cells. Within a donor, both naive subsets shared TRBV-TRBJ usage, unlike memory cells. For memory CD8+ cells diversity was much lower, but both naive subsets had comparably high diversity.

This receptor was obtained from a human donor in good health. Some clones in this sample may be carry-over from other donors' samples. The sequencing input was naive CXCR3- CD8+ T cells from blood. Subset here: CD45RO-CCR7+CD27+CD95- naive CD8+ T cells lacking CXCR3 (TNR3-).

CDR3 loop: CATSRDMENTGELFF. The chain uses TRBV15 and TRBJ2-2. Germline CDR1 LNHNV, CDR2 YYDKDF (reference sequence). The length of the CDR3 is 15 residues.